These T cell receptor beta chains were read from a single sample in a study of cytomegalovirus exposure and HLA in healthy donors. Data came from immunoSEQ multiplex PCR; TCRdb stores just in-frame clones and leaves some out. The sample contains 200,000 or so clones, under 95% of which appear only once. The specimen sequenced was PBMCs. These receptors came from a woman aged 18-29 years in good health and CMV-seronegative. CDR3s include the opening cysteine and the closing phenylalanine or tryptophan. The order of the fields is clone size, D gene, V gene, J gene, CDR3 DNA, CDR3 protein. D genes are given only for firm matches. Only part of the rows carry a size: once, few, many, or a class if the clone is expanded.

NA	NA	TRBV6-1	TRBJ1-1	TGTGCCAGCAGTGAAAGGGCAGGGTTGAACACTGAAGCTTTCTTT	CASSERAGLNTEAFF
NA	TRBD2	TRBV5-1	TRBJ2-6	TGCGCCAGCAGGACTAGCGGGAGGCTTGGGGCCAACGTCCTGACTTTC	CASRTSGRLGANVLTF
NA	TRBD1	TRBV6-1	TRBJ2-7	TGTGCCAGCATCTCCCGGGACAGGCTCGCCGAGCAGTACTTC	CASISRDRLAEQYF
few	TRBD1	TRBV30	TRBJ1-5	TGTGCCTGGAGGGGACAGGGGGGCTATCAGCCCCAGCATTTT	CAWRGQGGYQPQHF
NA	TRBD2	TRBV10-3	TRBJ2-7	TGTGCCATCAGTGACTTAAGCGGGAGAAGGGGCTACGAGCAGTACTTC	CAISDLSGRRGYEQYF
NA	TRBD2	TRBV7-8	TRBJ2-7	TGTGCCAGCAGCCGTCGACTAGCGGGAGTGAACGAGCAGTACTTC	CASSRRLAGVNEQYF
NA	TRBD1	TRBV7-9	TRBJ2-1	TGTGCCAGCAGCTTAGCACCGGGACAGGGGTCAAGTGAGCAGTTCTTC	CASSLAPGQGSSEQFF
NA	TRBD2	TRBV7-8	TRBJ2-5	TGTGCCAGCAGCCTAGGACTAGCGGGAGGTTACCAAGAGACCCAGTACTTC	CASSLGLAGGYQETQYF
NA	TRBD1	TRBV29-1	TRBJ2-3	TGCAGCGTTGAAGCGGCAGGGGGCTCAGATACGCAGTATTTT	CSVEAAGGSDTQYF
NA	NA	TRBV6-6	TRBJ2-3	TGTGCCAGCAGTTCCCTGAGACAGCCTAGCACAGATACGCAGTATTTT	CASSSLRQPSTDTQYF
once	TRBD1	TRBV29-1	TRBJ1-4	TGCAGCGTTGTCATAGGGGGCAGGGGTGTCGAAAAACTGTTTTTT	CSVVIGGRGVEKLFF
once	NA	TRBV18	TRBJ2-1	TGTGCCAGCTCACCAGAGAACCGGAGCTCCTACAATGAGCAGTTCTTC	CASSPENRSSYNEQFF
once	TRBD1	TRBV9	TRBJ1-1	TGTGCCAGCAGCGTGGTCGAGACAGGGCGAACTGAAGCTTTCTTT	CASSVVETGRTEAFF
once	NA	TRBV6-4	TRBJ1-2	TGTGCCAGCAGTGGTGAAATAATAGGAGGCTATGGCTACACCTTC	CASSGEIIGGYGYTF
few	NA	TRBV30	TRBJ1-1	TGTGCCTGGAGTGTACCTCGGGGGAACACTGAAGCTTTCTTT	CAWSVPRGNTEAFF
NA	TRBD1	TRBV6-5	TRBJ1-5	TGTGCCAGCAGTTACAACGACAGGGAAGATCAGCCCCAGCATTTT	CASSYNDREDQPQHF
NA	TRBD1	TRBV19	TRBJ1-2	TGTGCCAGTAGTATCTTGACAGGGTATGGCTACACCTTC	CASSILTGYGYTF
NA	TRBD2	TRBV28	TRBJ2-3	TGTGCCAGCAGTACGGCTACTAGCGGGAGAACCACAGATACGCAGTATTTT	CASSTATSGRTTDTQYF
NA	NA	TRBV28	TRBJ1-5	TGTGCCAGCAGTTTCTTACAGGGCAGCAATCAGCCCCAGCATTTT	CASSFLQGSNQPQHF
NA	NA	TRBV14	TRBJ2-1	TGTGCCAGCAGCCAACAGGCCTTATACAATGAGCAGTTCTTC	CASSQQALYNEQFF
NA	TRBD2	TRBV27	TRBJ2-7	TGTGCCAGCAGTTTCGTGAGCGGGGGGCTCGGCGAGCAGTACTTC	CASSFVSGGLGEQYF
NA	TRBD2	TRBV27	TRBJ2-1	TGTGCCAGCAGTTTACGGGGGGAGAATGAGCAGTTCTTC	CASSLRGENEQFF
NA	TRBD1	TRBV29-1	TRBJ1-2	TGCAGCGTCATGGGGGGGACAGGGGTTTTCTATGGCTACACCTTC	CSVMGGTGVFYGYTF
once	TRBD2	TRBV2	TRBJ2-2	TGTGCCAGCTGGACCGGGGGGGGGACCGGGGAGCTGTTTTTT	CASWTGGGTGELFF
NA	NA	TRBV5-1	TRBJ1-2	TGCGCCAGCAGTCGGGGGGGCTCTAACTATGGCTACACCTTC	CASSRGGSNYGYTF
NA	NA	TRBV27	TRBJ2-1	TGTGCCAGCAGTGGTACCCCCGGGGGTTACAATGAGCAGTTCTTC	CASSGTPGGYNEQFF
NA	NA	TRBV7-6	TRBJ2-2	TGTGCCAGCAGCTCATACACCGGGGAGCTGTTTTTT	CASSSYTGELFF
NA	TRBD2	TRBV30	TRBJ2-1	TGTGCCTGGCGGCGAGCGGGAGTGGTCAATGAGCAGTTCTTC	CAWRRAGVVNEQFF
NA	TRBD2	TRBV5-1	TRBJ2-5	TGCGCCAGCAGCTCCTACGGGAGGGAACAGACCCAGTACTTC	CASSSYGREQTQYF
NA	TRBD1	TRBV5-8	TRBJ1-2	TGTGCCAGCAGCCCAACAGGGGACTCCTATGGCTACACCTTC	CASSPTGDSYGYTF